The 7 T cell receptor beta chains given below trace back to one sample, sequenced in a study of blood T cell repertoires in COVID-19. TCRdb keeps only in-frame clones here, not all; method: immunoSEQ multiplex PCR. The data contain 100,000 or so clones, about 72% of them singletons. What was sequenced was peripheral blood. Every receptor here comes from a man in his sixties with active or convalescent COVID-19.

The chain combines TRBV10-3 with TRBJ2-2; D perhaps matches TRBD1 (7 bases). V lost 0 bases and J 2 bases, leaving 13 bases between the germline ends. The CDR3 is 17 residues long. Germline CDR1 is ENHRY and CDR2 is SYGVKD. CDR3 in amino acids: CAISESGGGKNTGELFF. The DNA of the CDR3 is TGTGCCATCAGTGAGTCCGGAGGGGGCAAAAACACCGGGGAGCTGTTTTTT.

The chain carries TRBV28 and TRBJ1-1; D possibly corresponds to TRBD1 (6 bases). Between the trimmed V and J ends, which lost 4 bases and 5 bases, there was a span of 17 bases. Germline CDR1 MDHEN, CDR2 SYDVKM. The CDR3 loop spans 15 amino acids. The CDR3 coding sequence is TGTGCCAGCAGTTCCATGTCACAGGGTGAAACTGAAGCTTTCTTT. It encodes CASSSMSQGETEAFF.

This chain connects TRBV10-2 to TRBJ2-5, with 8 bases matching TRBD2. There are 14 residues in the CDR3. Germline V gene sequence: CDR1 WSHSY, CDR2 SAAADI. Trimming cost V 7 bases and J 5 bases; bases outside gene matches: 9. DNA for the CDR3: TGCGCCAGCACTCCGGGACTAGTATATGAGACCCAGTACTTC. Translation gives CASTPGLVYETQYF.

The chain employs TRBV27 and TRBJ2-1; the match to TRBD2 covers 12 bases. Looked up from germline, CDR1 is MNHEY and CDR2 is SMNVEV (reference sequence). The V segment lost 5 bases and the J segment 8 bases; nucleotides outside the gene matches: 7. This CDR3 comprises 15 residues. The DNA of the CDR3 is TGTGCCAGCAGTGCAGGGACTAGCGGGTTCGATGAGCAGTTCTTC. Encoded protein: CASSAGTSGFDEQFF.

V usage is TRBV2 and J usage is TRBJ2-3; a weak D match, TRBD2 (6 bases). Between the trimmed V and J ends, which lost 7 bases and 2 bases, there was a span of 10 bases. The germline gives CDR1 SNHLY, CDR2 FYNNEI. This CDR3 has 13 amino acids. The CDR3 coding sequence is TGTGCCAGCATGGAGGGGTTCACAGATACGCAGTATTTT. Translating it yields CASMEGFTDTQYF.

This clone was seen once. The V call is TRBV9, the J call TRBJ2-7; D is possibly TRBD2 (6 bases). Germline V gene sequence: CDR1 SGDLS, CDR2 YYNGEE. CDR3 size: 15 residues. V lost 3 bases, J lost 0 bases, and 13 bases lay in between. CDR3 bases: TGTGCCAGCAGCGAATGGGACGGGAGCTCCTACGAGCAGTACTTC. This translates into CASSEWDGSSYEQYF.

Regarding this clone: At one boundary the junction diverges from the germline segment, which might be a read error. The chain employs TRBV25-1 and TRBJ2-2, with 7 bases matching TRBD2. The CDR3 contains 16 residues. CDR1 is MGHDK, CDR2 SYGVNS, per germline. The CDR3 spells CAGSLSGGSNTGELFF. The CDR3 nucleotides read TGTGCCGGCAGCCTCTCGGGAGGATCAAACACCGGGGAGCTGTTTTTT.